The present TCR beta chain was sequenced within a study of blood T cell repertoires in COVID-19. Per the authors' pipeline: Amplification from reference gene primers served as the basis for estimated nucleated cell counts. Using immunoSEQ multiplex PCR, the repertoire was profiled, and TCRdb retains in-frame clones only, with some absent. V, J and clone size are those of that table, while D and trimming were read from the DNA. The table has 300,000 to 400,000 clones, about 88% seen once. V lost 3 bases, J lost 0 bases, and 12 bases lay in between. This CDR3 is built from 15 residues. Per the germline V gene, CDR1 is SGHRS and CDR2 is YFSETQ. This clone turned up a few times.

The J gene is TRBJ1-1, the V gene TRBV5-1, with D unresolved. The source material was peripheral blood. This clonotype originated in a woman aged 70-85 years with COVID-19, enrolled during active disease. CDR3 in amino acids: CASSSAGGMNTEAFF. The CDR3 region has the DNA TGCGCCAGCAGCTCGGCCGGAGGCATGAACACTGAAGCTTTCTTT.